This entry describes one T cell receptor beta chain. The ends were cut back, 7 bases at V and 9 bases at J, with 7 bases in the middle. Germline V gives CDR1 MNHEY, CDR2 SMNVEV (reference sequence). The length of the CDR3 is 10 residues. The data belong to a study of blood T cells in healthy people across ages. Combining a sample-barcoded 5' primer with a J-beta primer mix, a second PCR ran for roughly 7 to 12 cycles. TCRdb processed the 5' RACE reads anew with MiXCR; each CDR3 protein has one entry. This sample has 600,000 to 1,000,000 distinct CDR3 sequences; 20% to 25% occur once, and the top ten carry approximately 4%. This same sample was also part of a study on T cells of mothers and their children.

The receptor comes from a boy aged 5-17 years in good health. V usage is TRBV27 and J usage is TRBJ2-1, with D unresolved. The specimen sequenced was blood. The CDR3 nucleotides are TGTGCCAGCATGGGTCTTGAGCAGTTCTTC. Its protein is CASMGLEQFF.